These 8 T cell receptor beta chains share one sample of origin, sequenced in a study of cytomegalovirus exposure and HLA in healthy donors. A multiplex PCR was run with 60 Vbeta primers and 13 Jbeta primers. Assay used: immunoSEQ multiplex PCR; TCRdb lists only in-frame clones, some missing. In the table there are 150,000 to 200,000 clones, about 59% of which are singletons. Sequenced: PBMCs. Every receptor here comes from a man in his forties or fifties in good health and CMV-seronegative.

Comment on this clone: A junction boundary mismatches the germline segment, possibly from a read error. The V and J genes are TRBV7-9 and TRBJ1-3, with D maybe TRBD1 (5 bases). Germline-derived CDR1 and CDR2 are SEHNR and FQNEAQ (reference sequence). CDR3 size: 12 residues. In DNA form, the CDR3 reads TGTTCCAGCAGCATTCTAGGGGACACCATATATTTT. It yields the protein CSSSILGDTIYF.

The V call is TRBV19, the J call TRBJ1-2; unclear D gene. CDR1 is LNHDA and CDR2 is SQIVND in the germline V gene (reference sequence). The CDR3 is 11 residues long. Trimming left V 11 bases short and J 5 bases short, with 12 bases between. The CDR3 coding sequence is TGTGCCGGGCGGGCCGGGTATGGCTACACCTTC. Protein product: CAGRAGYGYTF.

The chain uses TRBV5-4 and TRBJ2-5; 8 nucleotides match TRBD2. V lost 4 bases, J lost 4 bases, and 6 bases stayed unmatched. CDR3 length: 14 amino acids. Germline values: CDR1 SGHNT, CDR2 YYREEE (reference sequence). The CDR3 sequence is CASSTAGGPETQYF. CDR3 DNA: TGTGCCAGCAGCACGGCGGGGGGCCCAGAGACCCAGTACTTC.

The V gene is TRBV30, the J gene TRBJ2-3; possibly TRBD2 for D (5 bases). V shed 2 bases and J shed 0 bases, with 12 bases lying between them. The CDR3 covers 15 residues. Per the germline V gene, CDR1 is GTSNPN and CDR2 is SVGIG (reference sequence). The CDR3 reads CAWSSLWESTDTQYF. CDR3 DNA: TGTGCCTGGAGTTCCCTATGGGAGAGCACAGATACGCAGTATTTT.

This clone was picked up one time. The chain is built from TRBV5-4 and TRBJ2-7; 7 bases fit TRBD1. The CDR3 consists of 14 residues. Trimming cost V 4 bases and J 2 bases; bases outside gene matches: 6. Germline V gives CDR1 SGHNT, CDR2 YYREEE (reference sequence). This CDR3 is CASSPGQNPYEQYF. DNA of the CDR3: TGTGCCAGCAGCCCGGGACAGAACCCCTACGAGCAGTACTTC.

The rearrangement joins TRBV4-1 to TRBJ2-3; 7 nucleotides align to TRBD1. With 5 bases clipped from V and 0 bases from J, the junction kept 2 bases outside the gene matches. Germline-derived CDR1 and CDR2 are MGHRA and YSYEKL. The CDR3 runs 14 residues. The DNA for the CDR3 is TGCGCCAGCAGCAGGACAGGAAGCACAGATACGCAGTATTTT. Protein product: CASSRTGSTDTQYF.

The J gene is TRBJ1-5, the V gene TRBV30, with TRBD1 as a possible D gene (5 bases). Germline values: CDR1 GTSNPN, CDR2 SVGIG (reference sequence). V lost 1 base to trimming and J lost 4 bases, with 14 bases between them. The CDR3 length is 15 residues. The CDR3 nucleotides read TGTGCCTGGAGTGAGGGAACCGGGGGGAATCAGCCCCAGCATTTT. Translating it yields CAWSEGTGGNQPQHF.

This chain joins TRBV9 and TRBJ1-3; D unclear. V shed 0 bases and J shed 0 bases, with 7 bases lying between them. Germline CDR1 SGDLS, CDR2 YYNGEE. This CDR3 has 15 residues. CDR3 DNA: TGTGCCAGCAGCGTAGGAGCTAACTCTGGAAACACCATATATTTT. Translation gives CASSVGANSGNTIYF.